This section outlines one T cell receptor (beta chain) sequence together with its context. The antigen is undetermined. The table came from immunoSEQ multiplex PCR; TCRdb's copy has only in-frame clones and leaves some out. The data contain approximately 170,000 clones, 80% to 90% of them singletons. The sample is drawn from a study of T cell responses to AZD1222 COVID-19 vaccine. Study-level results: Among vaccine-associated CD4 TCRs, coverage spanned spike, with dominance at 160-218 and 743-854. A rise in Spike-specific TCR breadth and depth followed two AZD1222 doses. The donor cohort was predominantly white British with a female majority, and clonal diversity may have been underestimated. Baseline antibody screening turned up just six seropositive AZD1222 recipients.

CDR1 and CDR2 (germline): MDHEN, SYDVKM. V was trimmed by 1 base and J by 3 bases, leaving 10 bases between them. The CDR3 has 15 amino acids. This TCR was sampled from an adult in good health. The material sequenced was peripheral blood, taken on day 0 of AZD1222 vaccination. The J gene is TRBJ1-3, the V gene TRBV28, with a tentative D call TRBD1 (5 bases). CDR3 in DNA: TGTGCCAGCAGTTTATTGACAGAGGGTGGAAACACCATATATTTT. It is translated as CASSLLTEGGNTIYF. The full variable domain, its missing parts supplied by reference TRBV28 and TRBJ1-3, is DVKVTQSSRYLVKRTGEKVFLECVQDMDHENMFWYRQDPGLGLRLIYFSYDVKMKEKGDIPEGYSVSREKKERFSLILESASTNQTSMYLCASSLLTEGGNTIYFGEGSWLTVV.